What follows describes a single T cell receptor beta chain. Its antigen is currently unknown. Between the trimmed V and J ends, which lost 5 bases and 4 bases, there was a span of 8 bases. Germline assignment: CDR1 LNHDA and CDR2 SQIVND (reference sequence). The CDR3 length is 13 residues. Clones were read by immunoSEQ multiplex PCR, and TCRdb kept only the in-frame ones, dropping some. This repertoire shows about 200,000 clones, around 80% found once; its top ten account for around 1.2%. These data come from a study of cytomegalovirus exposure and HLA in healthy donors. Study details: The same platform was used for the 90 to 150 validation repertoires and the approximately 670 first-cohort repertoires, a later analysis reported.

Study results and caveats: The study designated fewer than 200 TCR beta chains cytomegalovirus-associated. The tendency of first-cohort TCR clusters to co-occur in the roughly 120 validation repertoires was identified by a subsequent analysis.

Sample: PBMCs. This clonotype originated in a woman aged 25 to 39 in good health and CMV-seronegative. The rearrangement uses TRBV19 and TRBJ2-2; D gene uncertain. The CDR3 reads CASSLTSTGELFF. The DNA for the CDR3 is TGTGCCAGTAGTCTGACATCCACCGGGGAGCTGTTTTTT.